Listed below are T cell receptor beta chains from one sample, sequenced in a study of T-cell reconstitution after alpha-beta-depleted transplantation in children. TCRdb used MiXCR to reprocess the PCR reads, holding one entry per CDR3 protein. Here the sample spans some 180,000 distinct CDR3 sequences, about 7% being singletons. The starting material was PBMCs, obtained before TCRalphabeta/CD19-depleted stem cell transplant. These TCRs come from a boy aged 2 to 9 with acute lymphoblastic leukemia, due to receive a stem cell transplant. Both conserved end residues are part of each CDR3. The D gene is left open where the match is weak. Size is omitted from some rows. Given values are once, few, many or a class for expanded clones.

D: -; V: TRBV5-1; J: TRBJ2-7; size: many; CDR3: CASSLGGIGLSEQYF; DNA: TGCGCCAGCAGCTTGGGCGGAATAGGACTCAGCGAGCAGTACTTC
D: -; V: TRBV7-2; J: TRBJ1-1; size: -; CDR3: CASSSGTYVTEAFF; DNA: TGTGCCAGCAGCTCCGGGACCTATGTCACTGAAGCTTTCTTT
D: -; V: TRBV20-1; J: TRBJ2-4; size: many; CDR3: CSARVVDGIIAKNIQYF; DNA: TGCAGTGCTAGAGTGGTGGACGGGATCATAGCCAAAAACATTCAGTACTTC
D: -; V: TRBV7-2; J: TRBJ2-5; size: many; CDR3: CASSLSRGQETQYF; DNA: TGTGCCAGCAGCTTATCGAGGGGCCAAGAGACCCAGTACTTC
D: -; V: TRBV4-3; J: TRBJ2-1; size: few; CDR3: CASSQEPPGIGDNEQFF; DNA: TGCGCCAGCAGCCAAGAACCCCCAGGGATTGGAGACAATGAGCAGTTCTTC
D: -; V: TRBV2; J: TRBJ1-3; size: few; CDR3: CASLRDDNRSGNTIYF; DNA: TGTGCCAGCCTCCGGGATGACAACCGCTCTGGAAACACCATATATTTT
D: -; V: TRBV2; J: TRBJ1-1; size: -; CDR3: CTSSWGVTEAFF; DNA: TGTACCAGCAGTTGGGGGGTCACTGAAGCTTTCTTT
D: TRBD2; V: TRBV6-2/TRBV6-3; J: TRBJ2-1; size: many; CDR3: CASSSRLAGGPGHYNEQFF; DNA: TGTGCCAGCAGTTCCCGACTAGCGGGGGGGCCGGGGCACTACAATGAGCAGTTCTTC
D: -; V: TRBV20-1; J: TRBJ2-7; size: many; CDR3: CSARVNSIEQYF; DNA: TGCAGTGCTAGGGTGAATTCGATCGAGCAGTACTTC
D: TRBD2; V: TRBV7-2; J: TRBJ2-2; size: many; CDR3: CASSFQTSGTGELFF; DNA: TGTGCCAGCAGCTTTCAAACTAGCGGCACCGGGGAGCTGTTTTTT
D: -; V: TRBV4-1; J: TRBJ1-2; size: many; CDR3: CASSDGTKGGYTF; DNA: TGCGCCAGCAGCGACGGGACAAAGGGTGGCTACACCTTC
D: TRBD2; V: TRBV20-1; J: TRBJ2-7; size: many; CDR3: CSARDGLAGEQYF; DNA: TGCAGTGCTAGAGATGGACTAGCTGGCGAGCAGTACTTC
D: -; V: TRBV7-2; J: TRBJ1-1; size: few; CDR3: CASSLVSYMNTEAFF; DNA: TGTGCCAGCAGCTTAGTTAGCTATATGAACACTGAAGCTTTCTTT
D: -; V: TRBV7-9; J: TRBJ2-1; size: few; CDR3: CASRIYNEQFF; DNA: TGTGCCAGCAGGATCTACAATGAGCAGTTCTTC
D: TRBD1; V: TRBV28; J: TRBJ2-5; size: many; CDR3: CASTLGGQRQETQYF; DNA: TGTGCCAGCACCCTAGGGGGACAGCGGCAAGAGACCCAGTACTTC
D: TRBD2; V: TRBV20-1; J: TRBJ2-1; size: many; CDR3: CSASRRGEGSYNEQFF; DNA: TGCAGTGCTAGCCGGCGGGGGGAAGGCTCCTACAATGAGCAGTTCTTC
D: -; V: TRBV5-5; J: TRBJ1-4; size: -; CDR3: CASSLLRQRYNEKLFF; DNA: TGTGCCAGCAGCTTGCTTCGGCAGCGCTATAATGAAAAACTGTTTTTT
D: -; V: TRBV24-1; J: TRBJ2-3; size: many; CDR3: CATSEQNRGTDTQYF; DNA: TGTGCCACCAGTGAGCAAAACAGGGGCACAGATACGCAGTATTTT
D: TRBD2; V: TRBV10-3; J: TRBJ2-7; size: few; CDR3: CAISGTSGDPHEQYF; DNA: TGTGCCATCAGTGGGACTAGCGGAGACCCCCACGAGCAGTACTTC
D: -; V: TRBV5-1; J: TRBJ2-2; size: few; CDR3: CASSLGASGELFF; DNA: TGCGCCAGCAGCCTGGGGGCTTCCGGGGAGCTGTTTTTT
D: -; V: TRBV3-1; J: TRBJ2-7; size: many; CDR3: CASSRITGYEQYF; DNA: TGTGCCAGCAGCCGTATTACAGGATACGAGCAGTACTTC
D: -; V: TRBV25-1; J: TRBJ1-2; size: -; CDR3: CASSEWAAGAGGYTF; DNA: TGTGCCAGCAGTGAATGGGCTGCGGGGGCCGGTGGCTACACCTTC
D: TRBD2; V: TRBV9; J: TRBJ2-1; size: -; CDR3: CASSARGGAYNEQFF; DNA: TGTGCCAGCAGCGCCCGGGGGGGCGCCTACAATGAGCAGTTCTTC
D: TRBD2; V: TRBV6-1; J: TRBJ2-7; size: -; CDR3: CASSEAVRGRNPYF; DNA: TGTGCCAGCAGTGAAGCAGTGCGCGGGAGGAACCCGTACTTC
D: -; V: TRBV28; J: TRBJ1-3; size: few; CDR3: CASSFHGPGNTIYF; DNA: TGTGCCAGCAGTTTCCACGGACCGGGAAACACCATATATTTT
D: -; V: TRBV7-2; J: TRBJ1-1; size: many; CDR3: CASSLGSGNTEAFF; DNA: TGTGCCAGCAGCTTAGGGTCGGGGAACACTGAAGCTTTCTTT
D: -; V: TRBV29-1; J: TRBJ1-6; size: many; CDR3: CSVAAEPLAPLHF; DNA: TGCAGCGTTGCGGCGGAGCCCCTCGCACCCCTCCACTTT
D: TRBD2; V: TRBV7-2; J: TRBJ2-3; size: many; CDR3: CASSFGRGDTQYF; DNA: TGTGCCAGCAGCTTTGGGCGGGGGGATACGCAGTATTTT
D: -; V: TRBV7-2; J: TRBJ2-7; size: many; CDR3: CASSLGQSGAYEQYF; DNA: TGTGCCAGCAGCTTAGGACAGTCTGGGGCCTACGAGCAGTACTTC
D: TRBD2; V: TRBV27; J: TRBJ2-1; size: many; CDR3: CASSLILAGGSNEQFF; DNA: TGTGCCAGCAGTTTAATCCTAGCGGGAGGATCCAATGAGCAGTTCTTC
D: -; V: TRBV20-1; J: TRBJ2-1; size: many; CDR3: CSAIWYGNEQFF; DNA: TGCAGTGCTATTTGGTATGGGAATGAGCAGTTCTTC
D: -; V: TRBV5-1; J: TRBJ2-3; size: few; CDR3: CASSFSATQYF; DNA: TGCGCCAGCAGCTTCTCGGCTACGCAGTATTTT
D: TRBD1; V: TRBV10-3; J: TRBJ1-3; size: -; CDR3: CAISRDSSGNTIYF; DNA: TGTGCCATCAGCCGGGACAGCTCTGGAAACACCATATATTTT
D: TRBD2; V: TRBV20-1; J: TRBJ2-3; size: many; CDR3: CSASRSGRTLLQYF; DNA: TGCAGTGCTAGCCGTAGCGGGAGGACCCTTCTCCAGTATTTT
D: TRBD2; V: TRBV5-1; J: TRBJ2-5; size: many; CDR3: CASSWILTSGMKETQYF; DNA: TGCGCCAGCAGCTGGATTCTAACTAGCGGGATGAAAGAGACCCAGTACTTC
D: -; V: TRBV29-1; J: TRBJ2-5; size: many; CDR3: CSVDTLTGTHQETQYF; DNA: TGCAGCGTTGATACGTTAACGGGAACGCACCAAGAGACCCAGTACTTC
D: TRBD1; V: TRBV9; J: TRBJ2-6; size: -; CDR3: CASSGGGQGLCGANVLTF; DNA: TGTGCCAGCAGCGGGGGGGGACAGGGATTATGTGGGGCCAACGTCCTGACTTTC
D: TRBD2; V: TRBV12-3/TRBV12-4; J: TRBJ2-7; size: many; CDR3: CASSFLVLAGGPIEQYF; DNA: TGTGCCAGCAGTTTCCTGGTTTTAGCGGGGGGGCCGATCGAGCAGTACTTC
D: -; V: TRBV7-2; J: TRBJ1-4; size: few; CDR3: CASSLKPPGGRAEKLFF; DNA: TGTGCCAGCAGCTTAAAGCCTCCGGGTGGCCGTGCGGAAAAACTGTTTTTT
D: -; V: TRBV6-2/TRBV6-3; J: TRBJ1-5; size: many; CDR3: CASSYSRGRGNQPQHF; DNA: TGTGCCAGCAGTTACTCCCGGGGCAGAGGCAATCAGCCCCAGCATTTT
D: -; V: TRBV18; J: TRBJ1-4; size: few; CDR3: CASSAERTVRNEKLFF; DNA: TGTGCCAGCTCAGCAGAAAGGACAGTCAGAAATGAAAAACTGTTTTTT
D: -; V: TRBV20-1; J: TRBJ2-5; size: many; CDR3: CSATVGFLETQYF; DNA: TGCAGTGCTACCGTTGGGTTTCTGGAGACCCAGTACTTC
D: -; V: TRBV5-1; J: TRBJ1-5; size: many; CDR3: CASSLRGNQPQHF; DNA: TGCGCCAGCAGCTTGCGGGGGAATCAGCCCCAGCATTTT
D: -; V: TRBV12-3/TRBV12-4; J: TRBJ1-5; size: -; CDR3: CASSPDSNNQPQHF; DNA: TGTGCCAGCAGTCCCGACAGTAATAATCAGCCCCAGCATTTT